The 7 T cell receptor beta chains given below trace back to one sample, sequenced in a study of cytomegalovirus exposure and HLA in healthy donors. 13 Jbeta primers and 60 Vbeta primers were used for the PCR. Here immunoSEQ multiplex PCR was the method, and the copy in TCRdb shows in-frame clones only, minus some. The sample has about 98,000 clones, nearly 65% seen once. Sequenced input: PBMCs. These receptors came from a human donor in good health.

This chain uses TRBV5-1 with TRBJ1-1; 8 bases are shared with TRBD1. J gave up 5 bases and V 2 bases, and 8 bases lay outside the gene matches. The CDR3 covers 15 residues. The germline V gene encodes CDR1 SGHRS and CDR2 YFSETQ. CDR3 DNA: TGCGCCAGCAGCTTAGGACAGGGATGGGGGACTGAAGCTTTCTTT. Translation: CASSLGQGWGTEAFF.

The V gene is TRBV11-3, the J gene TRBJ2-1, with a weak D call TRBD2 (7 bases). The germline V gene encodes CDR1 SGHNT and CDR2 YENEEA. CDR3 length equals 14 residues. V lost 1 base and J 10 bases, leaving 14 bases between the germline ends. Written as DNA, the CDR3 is TGTGCCAGCAGCTTAGGACGCAGGGGAGGGGAGCAGTTCTTC. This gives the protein CASSLGRRGGEQFF.

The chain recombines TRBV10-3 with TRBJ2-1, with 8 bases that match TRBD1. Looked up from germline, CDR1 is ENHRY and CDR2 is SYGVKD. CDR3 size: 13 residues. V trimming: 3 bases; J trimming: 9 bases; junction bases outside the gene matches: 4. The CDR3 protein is CAISEPDRVEQFF. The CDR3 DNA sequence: TGTGCCATCAGTGAACCGGACAGGGTTGAGCAGTTCTTC.

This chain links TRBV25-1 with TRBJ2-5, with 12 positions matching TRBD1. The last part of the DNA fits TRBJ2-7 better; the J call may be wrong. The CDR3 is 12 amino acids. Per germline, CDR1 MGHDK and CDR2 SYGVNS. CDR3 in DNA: TGTGCCAGCGGGACAGGGGGCAACGAGCAGTACTTC. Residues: CASGTGGNEQYF.

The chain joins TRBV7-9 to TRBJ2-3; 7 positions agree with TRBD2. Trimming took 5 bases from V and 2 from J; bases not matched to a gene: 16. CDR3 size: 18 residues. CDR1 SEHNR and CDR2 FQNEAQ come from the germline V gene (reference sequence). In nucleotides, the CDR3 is TGTGCCAGCAGCCAACTGGGGAACCAGCGGGGACCCACAGATACGCAGTATTTT. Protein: CASSQLGNQRGPTDTQYF.

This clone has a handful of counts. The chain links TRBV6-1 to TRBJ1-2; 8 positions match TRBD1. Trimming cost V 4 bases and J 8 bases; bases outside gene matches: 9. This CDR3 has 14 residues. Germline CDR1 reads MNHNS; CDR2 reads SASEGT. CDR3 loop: CASSAGQGVMGYTF. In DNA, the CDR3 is TGTGCCAGCAGTGCCGGACAGGGAGTCATGGGCTACACCTTC.

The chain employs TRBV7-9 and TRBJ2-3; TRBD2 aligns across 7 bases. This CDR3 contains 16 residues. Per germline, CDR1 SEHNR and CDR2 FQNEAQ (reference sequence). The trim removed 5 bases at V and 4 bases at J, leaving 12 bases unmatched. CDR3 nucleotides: TGTGCCAGCAGCCCCATAGCGGGCCGGGGGGCAGATACGCAGTATTTT. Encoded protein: CASSPIAGRGADTQYF.